Sequencing of this T cell receptor (beta chain) was carried out in a study of tumor-infiltrating lymphocytes in primary liver carcinoma. The wider study: The study reported T1-T3 N0M0 tumors spanning 4.2 to 10 cm. Study-level points and caveats: Tumor-adjacent and tumor-blood pairs overlapped less than tumor region pairs did. Since sampling was bulk and unsorted, CD4+ and CD8+ repertoires were not compared.

Germline DNA was also extracted, and blood RNA was taken from unsorted whole blood. This clonotype has a handful of counts. The antigen remains unidentified. TCR beta cDNA was reverse-transcribed from roughly 520 ng of total RNA. The reaction used a constant-region primer and ProtoScript II reverse transcriptase. Generation of the TCR beta libraries relied on three nested multiplex PCR rounds using slightly modified ARM-PCR. For roughly 10 cycles apiece, the opening two PCR rounds ran with TRBV1-TRBV30 forward primers and a C-beta reverse primer. TCRdb recomputed calls from the multiplex PCR reads with MiXCR, one row per CDR3 protein. The sample includes 310,000 or so distinct CDR3 sequences, roughly three fifths of them seen just once. Deletions cut 5 bases from V and 8 bases from J, with 15 bases between. The germline V gene encodes CDR1 LGHNA and CDR2 YNFKEQ. The CDR3 length is 13 residues.

The sequence came from a woman in her 30s with primary liver carcinoma and hepatitis B virus infection. The chain carries TRBV4-2 and TRBJ1-2; D gene unclear. Sequenced sample: peripheral blood. The CDR3 loop reads CASSLEAGYGYTF. In DNA form, the CDR3 reads TGTGCCAGCAGCTTGGAGGCGGGATACGGCTACACCTTC.